What follows are 23 T cell receptor beta chains derived from one specimen sequenced in a study of read filtering for tumor transcriptome and immune sequencing. The library was built from about 400 ng RNA with molecular barcoded adaptors for alpha/delta and beta/gamma chains. TCRdb independently ran MiXCR on the reads; one entry per CDR3 protein. The table lists about 130,000 distinct CDR3 sequences, approximately 13% of them singletons. The specimen sequenced was a population of CD138-negative cells sorted from bone marrow. These receptor sequences come from a donor aged 40 or older with multiple myeloma.

This clonotype was counted many times. The V gene is TRBV20-1, the J gene TRBJ1-2; TRBD1 matches 7 bases. Losses at the gene ends were 6 bases for V and 3 bases for J; bases not matched to a gene: 22. The CDR3 covers 18 residues. CDR1 and CDR2 (germline): DFQATT, SNEGSKA (reference sequence). The DNA for the CDR3 is TGCAGTGCCCCCGAGCGTAGGGGGCGTAGGGGGTTAGACTATGGCTACACCTTC. This translates into CSAPERRGRRGLDYGYTF.

This clonotype has just a few counts. This may come from a read error, since a much larger clone is one base off. Since the CDR3 does not end with the conserved phenylalanine or tryptophan, this likely comes from a read error. The chain is built from TRBV15 and TRBJ2-1; D gene ambiguous. The CDR3 is made up of 15 amino acids. The V end lost 0 bases, the J end lost 2 bases, and 8 bases lay between the germline ends. Germline V lookup: CDR1 LNHNV, CDR2 YYDKDF (reference sequence). The CDR3 is CATSREGFTYNEQFS. The CDR3 region has the DNA TGTGCCACCAGCAGAGAAGGGTTCACCTACAATGAGCAGTTCTCC.

This clonotype was seen repeatedly, ten times or more. V gene TRBV7-9 combines with J gene TRBJ1-1; D is possibly TRBD1 (5 bases). Germline CDR1 reads SEHNR; CDR2 reads FQNEAQ (reference sequence). The V end lost 1 base, the J end lost 6 bases, and 9 bases lay between the germline ends. The CDR3 contains 13 residues. CDR3 bases: TGTGCCAGCAGCTTAGACCAAGGGGCTGAAGCTTTCTTT. It yields the protein CASSLDQGAEAFF.

This clonotype showed up many times. The rearrangement uses TRBV20-1 and TRBJ2-7; D call uncertain. The CDR3 is made up of 13 amino acids. The V gene lost 4 bases and the J gene lost 2 bases, with 12 bases spanning the gap. Germline lookup yields CDR1 DFQATT and CDR2 SNEGSKA (reference sequence). The CDR3 here is CSAITGPAYEQYF. The CDR3 DNA reads TGCAGTGCTATAACCGGTCCCGCCTACGAGCAGTACTTC.

The chain joins TRBV6-1 to TRBJ2-5; 9 bases line up with TRBD1. J gave up 4 bases and V 0 bases, and 6 bases lay outside the gene matches. Germline V CDR1 and CDR2: MNHNS, SASEGT. The CDR3 extends over 16 amino acids. The DNA for the CDR3 is TGTGCCAGCAGTGAAGCGGGGACAGGGAGCAGAGAGACCCAGTACTTC. Protein: CASSEAGTGSRETQYF.

At least ten counts were recorded for this clonotype. The chain uses TRBV7-2 and TRBJ2-7, with 9 bases aligning to TRBD1. Germline CDR1 reads SGHTA; CDR2 reads FQGNSA. The trim removed 5 bases at V and 5 bases at J, leaving 10 bases unmatched. The CDR3 runs to 15 residues. The CDR3 bases are TGTGCCAGCAGCCGGATGGGACAGGGTGCCAACGAGCAGTACTTC. This gives the protein CASSRMGQGANEQYF.

This clonotype was counted only a few times. The J gene is TRBJ2-5, the V gene TRBV3-1, with TRBD2 matching 8 bases. The CDR3 has 13 residues. J lost 6 bases, V lost 1 base, and 1 base had no gene match. Per the germline V gene, CDR1 is LGHDT and CDR2 is YNNKEL (reference sequence). DNA for the CDR3: TGTGCCAGCAGCCAAGGTAGCGGGAAGACCCAGTACTTC. Residues: CASSQGSGKTQYF.

This clonotype occurred many times. The CDR3 loop is CSARQGSNQPQHF. The CDR3, as DNA: TGCAGTGCTAGACAGGGAAGCAATCAGCCCCAGCATTTT. The chain recombines TRBV20-1 with TRBJ1-5; D may be TRBD1 (5 bases). Trimming pared 2 bases from V and 1 base from J, leaving 6 bases between. There are 13 residues in the CDR3. Germline assignment: CDR1 DFQATT and CDR2 SNEGSKA (reference sequence).

This clonotype was counted only a few times. CDR3 DNA sequence: TGCGCCAGCAGCGATCTGACTGGCGGGAAAGACGAGCAGTACTTC. This sequence encodes CASSDLTGGKDEQYF. The genes are TRBV5-1 and TRBJ2-7; D perhaps matches TRBD2 (6 bases). V lost 4 bases and J lost 5, with 19 bases in between. Germline V gene lookup returns CDR1 SGHRS and CDR2 YFSETQ. There are 15 residues in the CDR3.

In its sample, this clonotype was seen many times. The V call is TRBV7-2, the J call TRBJ2-3; 10 bases align to TRBD2. Per germline, CDR1 SGHTA and CDR2 FQGNSA. This CDR3 is built from 15 residues. J was trimmed by 1 base and V by 5 bases; bases with no gene match: 3. CDR3 in DNA: TGTGCCAGCAGCGCCGGACTAGCGGGCACAGATACGCAGTATTTT. Translation: CASSAGLAGTDTQYF.

This clonotype was seen a few times. V gene TRBV21-1 combines with J gene TRBJ2-7. TRBV21-1 is a known pseudogene. This CDR3 has 11 residues. CDR3 DNA sequence: TGTGCCAGCAGCGAAAAATACGAGCAGTACTTC. This codes for CASSEKYEQYF.

This clonotype was recorded many times. This sequence joins TRBV19 and TRBJ1-1, with no clear D. The germline V and J ends were trimmed by 6 bases and 6 bases, with 14 bases remaining between them. This CDR3 contains 13 residues. The germline V gene encodes CDR1 LNHDA and CDR2 SQIVND (reference sequence). The CDR3 reads CASSIGRLAEAFF. The CDR3 DNA sequence: TGTGCCAGTAGCATTGGCCGGTTGGCTGAAGCTTTCTTT.

The chain has TRBV19 and TRBJ2-6, with D uncertain. CDR1 is LNHDA and CDR2 is SQIVND in the germline V gene (reference sequence). This CDR3 is built from 13 residues. Trimming shortened V by 5 bases and J by 2 bases, and 4 bases separated the two germline ends. As DNA, the CDR3 is TGTGCCAGTAGTGTCCCTGGGGCCAACGTCCTGACTTTC. Translation gives CASSVPGANVLTF.

At least ten counts were recorded for this clonotype. CDR3 DNA: TGCAGTGCTAGCGGACAGTCGAACACTGAAGCTTTCTTT. It is translated as CSASGQSNTEAFF. This sequence joins TRBV20-1 and TRBJ1-1; D possibly corresponds to TRBD1 (6 bases). In germline, CDR1 is DFQATT, CDR2 SNEGSKA (reference sequence). The CDR3 consists of 13 residues. V was shortened by 3 bases and J by 1 base, with 9 bases between the two germline ends.

This clonotype was counted only a few times. The chain couples TRBV18 to TRBJ2-1; 13 nucleotides line up with TRBD2. The CDR3 has 17 amino acids. Per the germline V gene, CDR1 is KGHSH and CDR2 is LQKENI. V was clipped by 3 bases and J by 4 bases; unmatched bases: 6. This CDR3 reads CASSPGTSGVLYNEQFF. DNA for the CDR3: TGTGCCAGCTCACCCGGGACTAGCGGGGTCCTATACAATGAGCAGTTCTTC.

V and J are TRBV7-2 and TRBJ2-5, with TRBD2 identical over 11 bases. The CDR3 is 15 amino acids. Germline V gene lookup returns CDR1 SGHTA and CDR2 FQGNSA. Unmatched junction bases numbered 13, after V lost 9 bases and J lost 7 bases. The CDR3 spells CARSRRTSGQGTQYF. The CDR3 DNA sequence: TGTGCCAGAAGCCGAAGGACTAGCGGGCAGGGGACCCAGTACTTC.

On this clonotype: A much larger clone lies one base from this, so it may be a read error. This sequence joins TRBV14 and TRBJ2-1; perhaps TRBD2 as D (7 bases). The V gene's germline CDR1 is SGHDN and CDR2 FVKESK. The CDR3 consists of 13 residues. The ends were cut back, 8 bases at V and 7 bases at J, with 15 bases in the middle. The CDR3 DNA is TGTGCCAGCGGTCAGGGGACTATAAATGAGCAGTTCTTC. Translating it yields CASGQGTINEQFF.

This clonotype was recorded at least ten times. This chain links TRBV7-2 with TRBJ2-7; TRBD2 matches at 10 bases. J lost 2 bases, V lost 0 bases, and 13 bases had no gene match. In germline, CDR1 is SGHTA, CDR2 FQGNSA. The CDR3 runs to 19 residues. The CDR3 sequence: CASSLALGLAEPDAYEQYF. CDR3 coding DNA: TGTGCCAGCAGCTTAGCCTTAGGACTAGCGGAACCGGATGCCTACGAGCAGTACTTC.

This clonotype occurred many times. The chain recombines TRBV5-1 with TRBJ2-7; tentatively, D is TRBD2 (6 bases). Germline CDR1 reads SGHRS; CDR2 reads YFSETQ. The CDR3 sequence is 14 residues long. Trimming left V 3 bases short and J 2 bases short, with 12 bases between. The CDR3, as DNA: TGCGCCAGCAGCTGGGCGGGGCCGGCCTACGAGCAGTACTTC. Protein product: CASSWAGPAYEQYF.

The table lists this clonotype with many counts. The V call is TRBV3-1, the J call TRBJ2-3; D may be TRBD1 or TRBD2 (6 bases each). Trimming took 3 bases from V and 2 from J, leaving 15 bases between them. Germline V gene lookup returns CDR1 LGHDT and CDR2 YNNKEL (reference sequence). CDR3 length: 16 amino acids. DNA for the CDR3: TGTGCCAGCAGCCACCCCGAGGGGGGTATCACAGATACGCAGTATTTT. Amino acids: CASSHPEGGITDTQYF.

This clonotype was seen only a few times. The chain carries TRBV5-6 and TRBJ2-4; the D is unclear. CDR3 length: 16 residues. The germline CDR1 and CDR2 sequences are SGHDT and YYEEEE. Trimming left V 4 bases short and J 0 bases short, with 14 bases between. CDR3 protein: CASSLSTRVAKNIQYF. The DNA of the CDR3 is TGTGCCAGCAGCCTCTCAACAAGAGTAGCCAAAAACATTCAGTACTTC.

Many counts were recorded for this clonotype. The CDR3, as DNA: TGTGCCAGCAGCTTAGGAGTAGCCAAAAACATTCAGTACTTC. It codes for CASSLGVAKNIQYF. The V gene is TRBV7-2, the J gene TRBJ2-4; the D is unclear. Germline assignment: CDR1 SGHTA and CDR2 FQGNSA. Trimming removed 1 base at V and 0 bases at J, with 4 bases between. The CDR3 sequence is 14 residues long.

As concerns this clonotype: A much more abundant neighbour one base away suggests this may be a read error. This chain joins TRBV7-2 and TRBJ1-5; 9 bases agree with TRBD1. The J segment lost 5 bases and the V segment lost 5 bases, leaving 7 bases of the junction unmatched. The CDR3 has 15 residues. Looked up from germline, CDR1 is SGHTA and CDR2 is FQGNSA. CDR3 DNA: TGTGCCAGCAGCGAACAGGGGGCGCAACATCAGCCCCAGCATTTT. Translated, it gives CASSEQGAQHQPQHF. Full variable domain (missing parts from reference TRBV7-2 and TRBJ1-5): GAGVSQSPSNKVTEKGKDVELRCDPISGHTALYWYRQSLGQGLEFLIYFQGNSAPDKSGLPSDRFSAERTGGSVSTLTIQRTQQEDSAVYLCASSEQGAQHQPQHFGDGTRLSIL.